This is a list of T cell receptor beta chains from one sample in a study of T-cell memory formation after mild COVID-19. A single record per CDR3 protein comes from TCRdb applying MiXCR to the 5' RACE reads. The data contain almost 35,000 distinct CDR3 sequences, under 8% of them singletons. Sequencing was done on a sample of PBMCs or a T cell subset sorted from them (not recorded which). The receptors come from a man younger than 30 who had mild COVID-19 (a few samples of this study predate the infection). Cell type and time point are not known. The CDR3 runs from the conserved cysteine through the conserved F or W. Fields, in order: J gene, clone size, D gene, V gene, CDR3 DNA, CDR3 protein. D genes are given only for firm matches. Expanded clones are given a class, and other clones once, few, many or no size at all.

>TRBJ1-4|many|NA|TRBV20-1
TGCAGTGCTAGAGGGACCATCCTCGGTGAAAAACTGTTTTTT
CSARGTILGEKLFF
>TRBJ2-1|many|NA|TRBV7-3
TGTGCCAGCAGCTTAACGGGGACACGCTCCTACAATGAGCAGTTCTTC
CASSLTGTRSYNEQFF
>TRBJ2-6|many|TRBD1|TRBV6-5
TGTGCCAGCAGGTCCTCAGGACAGGGGGCTTTTCGTAGTGGGGCCAACGTCCTGACTTTC
CASRSSGQGAFRSGANVLTF
>TRBJ2-7|many|NA|TRBV20-1
TGCAGTGCCAGACCACGGCTGGGGTCTCTCGAGCAGTACTTC
CSARPRLGSLEQYF
>TRBJ1-6|many|TRBD1|TRBV3-1
TGTGCCAGCAGTTTCCGGGACAGAAATTCACCCCTCCACTTT
CASSFRDRNSPLHF
>TRBJ2-1|few|NA|TRBV6-2/TRBV6-3
TGTGCCAGCAGTTATACTATCTCCTACAATGAGCAGTTCTTC
CASSYTISYNEQFF
>TRBJ2-3|many|TRBD2|TRBV7-2
TGTGCCAGCAGCCTCAGGACTAGCGGGGGGATTAACACAGATACGCAGTATTTT
CASSLRTSGGINTDTQYF
>TRBJ1-2|many|NA|TRBV5-8
TGTGCCAGCAGCTTTTGGGCCAGGGAGATCTATGGCTACACCTTC
CASSFWAREIYGYTF
>TRBJ1-3|few|TRBD1|TRBV18
TGTGCCAGCACCGGACAGGGGGAAAACACCATATATTTT
CASTGQGENTIYF
>TRBJ2-3|medium-sized|TRBD1|TRBV25-1
TGTGCCAGCAGGAGGGGGACAGGCACAGATACGCAGTATTTT
CASRRGTGTDTQYF
>TRBJ1-2|medium-sized|NA|TRBV5-1
TGCGCCAGCTCGAGGACACCTGATGGCTACACCTTC
CASSRTPDGYTF
>TRBJ1-6|many|NA|TRBV10-3
TGTGCCATCAGCCAGGGTAACTACAATTCACCCCTCCACTTT
CAISQGNYNSPLHF
>TRBJ2-2|many|NA|TRBV5-1
TGCGCCAGCAGCACCGCCAGAAGCGGGGAGCTGTTTTTT
CASSTARSGELFF
>TRBJ2-6|many|TRBD1|TRBV24-1
TGTGCCACCCAGGGGGCTGCTGGGGCCAACGTCCTGACTTTC
CATQGAAGANVLTF
>TRBJ1-2|many|NA|TRBV20-1
TGCAGTGCTGCCGAGATTACGGCACGCTACACCTTC
CSAAEITARYTF
>TRBJ2-2|many|TRBD2|TRBV20-1
TGCAGTGCACGGGGACTAGCGGGGGTAGGCGGGGAGCTGTTTTTT
CSARGLAGVGGELFF
>TRBJ1-2|many|NA|TRBV7-8
TGTGCCAGCAGCTTGTCCCCTTGGATAAACTATGGCTACACCTTC
CASSLSPWINYGYTF
>TRBJ2-3|NA|NA|TRBV10-3
TGTGCCTCGGGGGCAGATACGCAGTATTTT
CASGADTQYF
>TRBJ2-5|NA|TRBD2|TRBV7-2
TGTGCCAGCAGCTCGGGACTAGCGTTAGAGACCCAGTACTTC
CASSSGLALETQYF
>TRBJ1-1|many|NA|TRBV7-2
TGTGCCAGCAGCTTAGTCGTCATTCCCGAAGCTTTCTTT
CASSLVVIPEAFF
>TRBJ2-7|many|TRBD2|TRBV20-1
TGCAGTGCGCCGAGACTAGCGGGGACCTACGAGCAGTACTTC
CSAPRLAGTYEQYF
>TRBJ2-3|many|TRBD1|TRBV5-6
TGTGCCAGCAGCTCAACAGGGGGCACAGATACGCAGTATTTT
CASSSTGGTDTQYF
>TRBJ2-7|many|NA|TRBV7-3
TGTGCCAGCAGCCCGCCCGGGGACTCTCCGGAAGAGCAGTACTTC
CASSPPGDSPEEQYF
>TRBJ2-2|few|TRBD2|TRBV2
TGTGCCAGCAGACTAGCGGGGGGGCCCGGGGAGCTGTTTTTT
CASRLAGGPGELFF
>TRBJ1-1|many|NA|TRBV20-1
TGCAGTGCTACAAGAGTTCGGACTGAAGCTTTCTTT
CSATRVRTEAFF
>TRBJ2-5|many|NA|TRBV5-1
TGCGCCAGCAGCTTGGAGACGCCACAGGGAGCCCAGTACTTC
CASSLETPQGAQYF
>TRBJ2-5|NA|NA|TRBV7-2
TGTGCCAGCAGCTCCTGGTCGTCCCAAGAGACCCAGTACTTC
CASSSWSSQETQYF
>TRBJ2-7|many|NA|TRBV9
TGTGCCAGCAGCGTAGACAGACTGCTCTCCTACGAGCAGTACTTC
CASSVDRLLSYEQYF
>TRBJ2-5|many|NA|TRBV7-2
TGTGCCAGCAGCTTAGCGCTAGTTCCTCAAGAGACCCAGTACTTC
CASSLALVPQETQYF
>TRBJ1-4|many|NA|TRBV25-1
TGTGCCAGCTCCCCGGGGGCAGGGGACATGGAAGGGCCGTTATCATGTTTT
CASSPGAGDMEGPLSCF
>TRBJ2-1|many|TRBD1|TRBV12-3/TRBV12-4
TGTGCCAGCACCTTAGGACAGGGGAACTACAATGAGCAGTTCTTC
CASTLGQGNYNEQFF
>TRBJ1-1|NA|NA|TRBV6-2/TRBV6-3
TGTGCCAGCACCGCCGACATTTATGGGTTTGGTGACACTGAAGCTTTCTTT
CASTADIYGFGDTEAFF
>TRBJ2-7|many|TRBD2|TRBV20-1
TGCAGTGCTAGAGATGTACTAGCGGGGATGTCCTACGAGCAGTACTTC
CSARDVLAGMSYEQYF
>TRBJ2-3|NA|NA|TRBV10-3
TGTGCCATCAAGAGTGGAAACACAGATACGCAGTATTTT
CAIKSGNTDTQYF
>TRBJ1-1|NA|NA|TRBV7-2
TGTGCCAGCAGCTTAGGTCCAACGGCCGGCACTGAAGCTTTCTTT
CASSLGPTAGTEAFF
>TRBJ2-5|many|NA|TRBV10-1
TGCGCCAGCAGTGAGTCAAGGGGACAAGAGACCCAGTACTTC
CASSESRGQETQYF
>TRBJ1-5|few|NA|TRBV30
TGTGCCTGGTCTATAATGGGGGGAAGTCAAGGTCAGCCCCAGCATTTT
CAWSIMGGSQGQPQHF
>TRBJ2-3|many|NA|TRBV5-5
TGTGCCAGCAGTTCGTCGGGAATAGATACGCAGTATTTT
CASSSSGIDTQYF
>TRBJ2-3|many|TRBD2|TRBV5-1
TGCGCCAGCCGAGAGACTAGCGGGGGCACAGATACGCAGTATTTT
CASRETSGGTDTQYF
>TRBJ2-5|many|NA|TRBV10-3
TGTGCCATCAGTGCAGGGGACGGCCAAGAGACCCAGTACTTC
CAISAGDGQETQYF
>TRBJ1-1|NA|TRBD1|TRBV5-1
TGCGCCAGCAGCTTGCTGGACAGGGGGCCTTACACTGAAGCTTTCTTT
CASSLLDRGPYTEAFF
>TRBJ2-1|NA|NA|TRBV12-3/TRBV12-4
TGTGCCAGCAGTTTTACAAATGAGCAGTTCTTC
CASSFTNEQFF
>TRBJ1-1|many|TRBD1|TRBV3-1
TGTGCCAGCAGCCAGGCTAGGACAGGCGCTTTCTTT
CASSQARTGAFF
>TRBJ1-2|many|NA|TRBV5-1
TGCGCCAGCAGCTTGGAGGTAGCCGGGCAAGGCTACACCTTC
CASSLEVAGQGYTF
>TRBJ1-1|few|NA|TRBV5-6
TGTGCCATCAGCTTGGCGCTCAGGGCCACTGAAGCTTTCTTT
CAISLALRATEAFF
>TRBJ1-1|many|NA|TRBV10-3
TGTGCCATCAGCCTGCTCGGATGGACTGAAGCTTTCTTT
CAISLLGWTEAFF
>TRBJ1-6|many|TRBD1|TRBV20-1
TGCAGTGCTAGACCGGACAGGGGCAATTCACCCCTCCACTTT
CSARPDRGNSPLHF
>TRBJ1-5|many|NA|TRBV10-3
TGTGCCATCAGTGAGTCTACGGCGACCAAGGCCCAGCATTTT
CAISESTATKAQHF